Each of the 6 T cell receptor beta chains below was sequenced from the same sample in a study of T cell changes during pregnancy in multiple sclerosis. Method: immunoSEQ multiplex PCR; TCRdb's copy keeps in-frame clones and lacks some. The profile shows 56,000 or so clones, about nine tenths of them singletons. The sequencing used CD4+ T cells from peripheral blood mononuclear cells, collected in the third trimester of pregnancy. Receptor source: a female donor with multiple sclerosis, enrolled in a pregnancy study.

This rearrangement joins TRBV6-6 to TRBJ2-7, with 8 bases matching TRBD2. The CDR3 loop spans 13 amino acids. Germline loops: CDR1 MNHNY, CDR2 SVGAGI (reference sequence). Losses at the gene ends were 5 bases for V and 6 bases for J; bases not matched to a gene: 6. This chain's CDR3 is CASSDSGIGEQYF. For the CDR3, the DNA is TGTGCCAGCAGTGATAGCGGGATAGGCGAGCAGTACTTC.

The chain employs TRBV28 and TRBJ1-2; tentatively, D is TRBD1 (6 bases). Germline assignment: CDR1 MDHEN and CDR2 SYDVKM. This CDR3 has 13 residues. The V and J ends lost 7 bases and 6 bases respectively, with 15 bases between them. The CDR3: CASKQGDLDGYTF. CDR3 sequence (DNA): TGTGCCAGCAAACAGGGCGACTTGGATGGCTACACCTTC.

The CDR3 sequence is CASSLGLIKETQYF. As DNA, the CDR3 is TGCGCCAGCAGCCTCGGACTGATCAAAGAGACCCAGTACTTC. This rearrangement joins TRBV5-1 to TRBJ2-5; D is possibly TRBD2 (5 bases). The germline V gene encodes CDR1 SGHRS and CDR2 YFSETQ. This CDR3 comprises 14 residues. Between the trimmed V and J ends, which lost 4 bases and 3 bases, there was a span of 13 bases.

This rearrangement joins TRBV5-8 to TRBJ2-1, with 11 positions matching TRBD2. Germline V gene data show CDR1 as SGHTS and CDR2 as YDEGEE. The CDR3 contains 16 residues. Trimming removed 3 bases from V and 5 bases from J; junction bases left unmatched: 7. As DNA, the CDR3 is TGTGCCAGCAGCTGGAGTAGCGGGAGGGCAGACAATGAGCAGTTCTTC. The encoded protein is CASSWSSGRADNEQFF. Combining the CDR3 with reference TRBV5-8 and TRBJ2-1 gives the whole variable domain EAGVTQSPTHLIKTRGQQATLRCSPISGHTSVYWYQQALGLGLQFLLWYDEGEERNRGNFPPRFSGRQFPNYSSELNVNALELEDSALYLCASSWSSGRADNEQFFGPGTRLTVL.

The CDR3 loop reads CAISESRTAYNEKLFF. DNA of the CDR3: TGTGCCATCAGTGAGTCCCGGACAGCCTATAATGAAAAACTGTTTTTT. V and J are TRBV10-3 and TRBJ1-4; maybe TRBD1 (6 bases). The V and J ends lost 0 bases and 4 bases respectively, with 12 bases between them. The CDR3 sequence is 16 residues long. Germline CDR1 is ENHRY and CDR2 is SYGVKD.

The chain has TRBV4-1 and TRBJ2-3; 10 positions match TRBD2. The CDR3 extends over 15 amino acids. J lost 3 bases, V lost 1 base, and 1 base had no gene match. From germline, CDR1 is MGHRA and CDR2 YSYEKL. CDR3 sequence (DNA): TGCGCCAGCAGCCAAGCGGGACTAGCGACAGATACGCAGTATTTT. Protein sequence: CASSQAGLATDTQYF.